The T cell receptor beta chain described here comes from a study of low-dose radiotherapy and immunotherapy resistance in tumors. The overall study: Every 2 weeks, cohort 1 got 0.5 Gy, reaching 6.5 Gy to the planning target volume. On cycle 1 day 1, patients started four cycles of oral aspirin 300 mg daily.

Time point specified: before trial treatment. This CDR3 region has 17 residues. Germline-derived CDR1 and CDR2 are SGDLS and YYNGEE. Between the trimmed V and J ends, which lost 4 bases and 1 base, there was a span of 19 bases. Both TCRalpha and TCRbeta chains were reverse transcribed with V-gene-specific primers. For amplifying TCRs, the PCR ran for about 22 cycles with Phusion, which was used together with a constant-region primer and the adapter on the V primers. Via MiXCR, TCRdb re-called the reads, giving one row per CDR3 protein. This sample yields tens of thousands of distinct CDR3 sequences, of which 18% are seen a single time; roughly 2.8% belongs to the top ten. This clonotype was seen at least ten times.

The sequenced sample was PBMCs, obtained before treatment. The chain has TRBV9 and TRBJ2-3; a weak D match, TRBD2 (7 bases). This receptor was obtained from a male donor with prostate cancer. DNA of the CDR3: TGTGCCAGCAGCCCCCCGAGGGGGGGATCTCGCACAGATACGCAGTATTTT. This sequence encodes CASSPPRGGSRTDTQYF.